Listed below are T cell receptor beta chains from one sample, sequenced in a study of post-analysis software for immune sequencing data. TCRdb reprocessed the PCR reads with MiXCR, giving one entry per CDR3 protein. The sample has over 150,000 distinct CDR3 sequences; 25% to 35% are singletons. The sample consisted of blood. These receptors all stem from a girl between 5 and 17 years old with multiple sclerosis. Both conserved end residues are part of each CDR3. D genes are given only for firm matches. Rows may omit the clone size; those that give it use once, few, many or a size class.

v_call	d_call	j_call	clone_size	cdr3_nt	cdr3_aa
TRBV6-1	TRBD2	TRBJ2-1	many	TGTGCCAGCGCTAGCGGGAGGGCCGGCAATGAGCAGTTCTTC	CASASGRAGNEQFF
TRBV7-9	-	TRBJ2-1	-	TGTGCCAGCAGCTTAGCGAGGGGGACCAATGGGCAGTTCTTC	CASSLARGTNGQFF
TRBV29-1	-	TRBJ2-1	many	TGCAGCACCGGATTATTTTCCAATGAGCAGTTCTTC	CSTGLFSNEQFF
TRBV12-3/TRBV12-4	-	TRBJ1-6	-	TGTGCCAGCAGTTTCGGAGGTTTCACTAATTCACCCCTCCACTTT	CASSFGGFTNSPLHF
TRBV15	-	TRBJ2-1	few	TGTGTCACCAGCAGAGGAGAGCACACACTCAATGAGCAGTTCTTC	CVTSRGEHTLNEQFF
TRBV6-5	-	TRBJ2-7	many	TGTGCCAGCAGACCTTTCGTTTGGGTAGGCTACGAGCAGTACTTC	CASRPFVWVGYEQYF
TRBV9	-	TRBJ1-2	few	TGTGCCAGCAGCGTAGATGGGTCGAAAGGGGAGGGCTACACCTTC	CASSVDGSKGEGYTF
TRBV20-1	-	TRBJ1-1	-	TGCAGTGCCCACCCAGCGGACACTGAAGCTTTCTTT	CSAHPADTEAFF
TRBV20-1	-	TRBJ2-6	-	TGCAGTGCTAGAGCTCGGGTCTCTGGGGCCAACGTCCTGACTTTC	CSARARVSGANVLTF
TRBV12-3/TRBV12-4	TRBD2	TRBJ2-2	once	TGTGCCAGCCGTCTAGCGGGGAACACCGGGGAGCTGTGTTTT	CASRLAGNTGELCF
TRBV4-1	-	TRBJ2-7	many	TGCGCCAGCAGCCAAGATTCCGCCTACCCCTCCTACGAGCAGTACTTC	CASSQDSAYPSYEQYF
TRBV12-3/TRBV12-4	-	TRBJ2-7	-	TGTGCCAGCAGTTTCCAGGGTTGGGACCACAAGCAGTACTTC	CASSFQGWDHKQYF
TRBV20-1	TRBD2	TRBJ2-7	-	TGCAGTGCTGGCCAACCCGGGACTAGCGGGGGAACCTACGAGCAGTACTTC	CSAGQPGTSGGTYEQYF
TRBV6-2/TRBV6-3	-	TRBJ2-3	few	TGTGCCAGCAGTTATGCGGAGGGAGCGAACACAGATACGCAGTATTTT	CASSYAEGANTDTQYF
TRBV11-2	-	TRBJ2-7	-	TGTGCCAGCAGCTCCCTTAGGGGGGGGCTGGGTAGCTCCTACGAGCAGTACTTC	CASSSLRGGLGSSYEQYF
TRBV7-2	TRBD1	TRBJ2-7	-	TGTGCCAGCAGTCCCCGGGACAGGGGAAGTCGTTACGAGCAGTACTTC	CASSPRDRGSRYEQYF
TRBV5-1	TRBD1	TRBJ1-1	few	TGCGCCAGCGGGACAGGGTTGGTCACTGAAGCTTTCTTT	CASGTGLVTEAFF
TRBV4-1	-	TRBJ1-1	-	TGCGCCAGCAGCCAAGTTAAGGGGTCGAACACTGAAGCTTTCTTT	CASSQVKGSNTEAFF
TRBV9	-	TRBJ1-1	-	TGTGCCAGCAAAAGATACCCGGAAGCTATGAACACTGAAGCTTTCTTT	CASKRYPEAMNTEAFF
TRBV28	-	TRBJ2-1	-	TGTGCCAGCCACTTCGCGTTAAATGAGCAGTTCTTC	CASHFALNEQFF
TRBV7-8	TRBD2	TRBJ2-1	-	TGTGCCAGCACCCCTCGGACTAGCGGTTACAATGAGCAGTTCTTC	CASTPRTSGYNEQFF
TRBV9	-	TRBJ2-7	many	TGTGCCAGCAGCCCCCCGACTGGGTTCGGGACCTACGAGCAGTACTTC	CASSPPTGFGTYEQYF
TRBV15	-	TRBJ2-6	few	TGTGCCACCAGCAGCCCAAAGAGGGCCTACCCTGGGGCCAACGTCCGGACTTTC	CATSSPKRAYPGANVRTF
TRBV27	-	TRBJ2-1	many	TGTGCCAGCAGTTTAGGAGGAAGTGATAACAATGAGCAGTTCTTC	CASSLGGSDNNEQFF
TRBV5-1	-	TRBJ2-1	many	TGCGCCAGCAGCTTGGTGGGGGGATACGATGAGCAGTTCTTC	CASSLVGGYDEQFF
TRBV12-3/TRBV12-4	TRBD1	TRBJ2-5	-	TGTGCCAGCTCTCCCGGGGACAGGATCGAAGAGACCCAGTACTTC	CASSPGDRIEETQYF
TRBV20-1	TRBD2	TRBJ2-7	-	TGCAGTGCCCCGCGGGAGGACCTCTACGAGCAGTACTTC	CSAPREDLYEQYF
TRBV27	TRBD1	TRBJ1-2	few	TGTGCCAGCAGTTTAGGAGGACAGGGGATCTATGGCTACACCTTC	CASSLGGQGIYGYTF
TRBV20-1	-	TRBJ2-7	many	TGCAGTGCTAGGGAATTGGGATTCGCCCGGGAGCAGTACTTC	CSARELGFAREQYF
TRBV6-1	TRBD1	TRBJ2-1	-	TGTGCCAGCAGTGCAACAGGGGGTGACTCCTACAATGAGCAGTTCTTC	CASSATGGDSYNEQFF
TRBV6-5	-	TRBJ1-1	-	TGTGCCAGCAGTTCTCTGGCAGGTTGGGCTTTCTTT	CASSSLAGWAFF
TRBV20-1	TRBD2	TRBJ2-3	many	TGCAGTGCTCCCAGGACTAGCGGGAGGCAAGATACGCAGTATTTT	CSAPRTSGRQDTQYF
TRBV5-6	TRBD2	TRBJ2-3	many	TGTGCCAGTGGACTAGCGGGAGTTGATACGCAGTATTTT	CASGLAGVDTQYF
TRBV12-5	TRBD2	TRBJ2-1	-	TGTGCTAGTGGCGCCGGGACTAGCGGGAGGAATGAGCAGTTCTTC	CASGAGTSGRNEQFF
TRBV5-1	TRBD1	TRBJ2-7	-	TGCGCCAGCAGCACGGACAGGGGTGAGCAGTACTTC	CASSTDRGEQYF
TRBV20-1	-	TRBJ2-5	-	TGCAGTGCCGCCCGCGAGCACCAAGGGACCCAGTACTTC	CSAAREHQGTQYF
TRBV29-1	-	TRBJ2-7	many	TGCAGCGTTTCCAACGTGGTCTTCCCTCGCTACGAGCAGTACTTC	CSVSNVVFPRYEQYF
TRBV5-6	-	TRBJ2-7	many	TGTGCCAGCAGCTTGGGGGGGACTCGATACGAGCAGTACTTC	CASSLGGTRYEQYF
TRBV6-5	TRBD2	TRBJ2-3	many	TGTGCCAGCAGTTACGGGCTCCCAGCGGGAGGATACACAGATACGCAGTATTTT	CASSYGLPAGGYTDTQYF
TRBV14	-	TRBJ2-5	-	TGTGCCAGCAGCCAAGATTGGCTCCAAGAGACCCAGTACTTC	CASSQDWLQETQYF
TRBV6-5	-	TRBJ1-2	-	TGTGCCAGCCATTCGAACAGGAGATTCCCTAACTATGGCTACACCTTC	CASHSNRRFPNYGYTF
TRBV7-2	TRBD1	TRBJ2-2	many	TGTGCCAGCAGCTCTAGACAGGGGGCGAACACCGGGGAGCTGTTTTTT	CASSSRQGANTGELFF
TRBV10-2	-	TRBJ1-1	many	TGCGCCAGCAGTGAGTCTGGTCTTACAAACACTGAAGCTTTCTTT	CASSESGLTNTEAFF
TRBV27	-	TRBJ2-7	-	TGTGCCAACCAGCGTTGGGGTCAGCGTTGTTACGAGCAGTACTTC	CANQRWGQRCYEQYF
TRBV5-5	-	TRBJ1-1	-	TGTGCCAGCAGCTTGTGGCGGGGCGGAAGGATTGAAGCTTTCTTT	CASSLWRGGRIEAFF
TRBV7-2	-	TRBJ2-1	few	TGTGCCAGCAGCTCCCCCGCGACGTCCTACAATGAGCAGTTCTTC	CASSSPATSYNEQFF